A single sample gave rise to the 31 T cell receptor beta chains below, sequenced in a study of T cells after yellow fever vaccination. TCRdb reprocessed the 5' RACE reads with MiXCR, giving one entry per CDR3 protein. The data hold around 340,000 distinct CDR3 sequences, with under 15% observed a single time. This specimen consisted of CD4+ T cells sorted from PBMCs, obtained 15 days after the yellow fever booster vaccination. The receptors here all came from a man aged 18-30 years who received the YFV17D yellow fever vaccine.

This clonotype was observed many times. The gene calls are TRBV12-3 or TRBV12-4 and TRBJ1-1; TRBD1 might be the D (5 bases). This CDR3 has 14 amino acids. V lost 3 bases and J 1 base, leaving 9 bases between the germline ends. The CDR3 region is CASSFQGSNTEAFF. The CDR3 region has the DNA TGTGCCAGCAGTTTTCAGGGTTCGAACACTGAAGCTTTCTTT.

The table lists this clonotype with many counts. The chain recombines TRBV7-9 with TRBJ2-7; D tentatively fits TRBD1 or TRBD2 (6 bases each). The germline CDR1 and CDR2 sequences are SEHNR and FQNEAQ (reference sequence). The CDR3 loop spans 14 amino acids. The ends were cut back, 1 base at V and 2 bases at J, with 9 bases in the middle. CDR3 residues: CASSLGGAAYEQYF. The CDR3 nucleotides are TGTGCCAGCAGCTTAGGGGGGGCCGCCTACGAGCAGTACTTC.

This sequence joins TRBV10-1 and TRBJ2-1, with 9 bases lining up with TRBD1. The germline gives CDR1 WNHNN, CDR2 SYGVQD (reference sequence). V was pared by 3 bases and J by 4 bases, with 7 bases of the junction left unmatched. The CDR3 consists of 16 residues. CDR3 in amino acids: CASSDAGTGMYNEQFF. The CDR3 DNA sequence: TGCGCCAGCAGTGACGCCGGGACAGGGATGTACAATGAGCAGTTCTTC.

This clonotype has more than one count but fewer than ten. The rearrangement links TRBV9 to TRBJ2-2; D is unclear. Trimming removed 7 bases from V and 4 bases from J, with 14 bases in between. CDR3 length: 14 amino acids. The V gene's germline CDR1 is SGDLS and CDR2 YYNGEE. This chain's CDR3 is CASGDSRSTGELFF. CDR3 in DNA: TGTGCCAGCGGTGACTCGCGGAGCACCGGGGAGCTGTTTTTT.

This chain connects TRBV5-1 to TRBJ1-6; 10 nucleotides align to TRBD1. This CDR3 contains 15 residues. Per germline, CDR1 SGHRS and CDR2 YFSETQ. The V gene end was trimmed by 4 bases and the J gene end by 10 bases; junction bases not matched to a gene: 8. Here the CDR3 reads CASSLPGQGISPLHF. For the CDR3, the DNA is TGCGCCAGCAGCCTCCCGGGACAGGGGATCTCACCCCTCCACTTT.

This clonotype was counted at least ten times. This chain joins TRBV15 and TRBJ2-1; TRBD1 or TRBD2 may be the D gene (5 bases each). V was pared by 5 bases and J by 5 bases, with 10 bases between. CDR1 LNHNV and CDR2 YYDKDF come from the germline V gene (reference sequence). The CDR3 loop spans 13 amino acids. The CDR3 DNA reads as TGTGCCACCAGCTGGGACCCAAACAATGAGCAGTTCTTC. It specifies CATSWDPNNEQFF.

This chain joins TRBV6-2 or TRBV6-3 and TRBJ2-1; TRBD2 agrees at 12 bases. The ends lost 4 bases at V and 8 bases at J; junction bases unmatched: 9. CDR3 length: 16 residues. Germline CDR1 and CDR2: MNHEY and SVGEGT. DNA for the CDR3: TGTGCCAGCAGTTCCAGACTAGCGGGGGTTATCTATGAGCAGTTCTTC. Residues: CASSSRLAGVIYEQFF.

V is TRBV7-3 and J is TRBJ2-7; D gene unclear. Germline V gene sequence: CDR1 SGHTA, CDR2 FQGTGA. CDR3 length equals 12 residues. V shed 6 bases and J shed 7 bases, with 13 bases lying between them. CDR3 sequence (DNA): TGTGCCAGCAGTATCAATGGTCGGGAGCAGTACTTC. It is translated as CASSINGREQYF.

This clonotype was seen a handful of times. The chain carries TRBV5-6 and TRBJ2-7, with TRBD2 identical over 9 bases. V was clipped by 2 bases and J by 4 bases; unmatched bases: 4. Germline CDR1 is SGHDT and CDR2 is YYEEEE. This CDR3 has 14 residues. CDR3 region: CASSLGGGVYEQYF. Written as DNA, the CDR3 is TGTGCCAGCAGCTTAGGCGGGGGGGTGTACGAGCAGTACTTC.

This sequence joins TRBV12-3 or TRBV12-4 and TRBJ2-2; 9 bases match TRBD2. CDR3 size: 16 residues. J gave up 7 bases and V 5 bases, and 11 bases lay outside the gene matches. The CDR3 here is CASSPRGGAEVGELFF. As DNA, the CDR3 is TGTGCCAGCAGTCCCCGCGGGGGGGCCGAGGTCGGGGAGCTGTTTTTT.

The chain recombines TRBV4-3 with TRBJ1-2, with 8 positions matching TRBD1. This CDR3 spans 13 amino acids. After removal of 3 bases from V and 11 bases from J, the junction contained 8 bases not matched to a gene. In germline, CDR1 is LGHNA, CDR2 YSLEER. The CDR3 sequence: CASSHGDRRTYTF. The CDR3 nucleotides are TGCGCCAGCAGCCATGGGGACAGGCGGACGTACACCTTC.

Only a few counts were recorded for this clonotype. This sequence joins TRBV7-8 and TRBJ2-1; 7 bases align to TRBD2. CDR3 length: 16 amino acids. The V and J ends lost 1 base and 5 bases, in that order; junction bases with no gene match: 8. Germline lookup yields CDR1 SGHVS and CDR2 FQNEAQ. The CDR3 here is CASSLGQAGWDNEQFF. In DNA form, the CDR3 reads TGTGCCAGCAGCTTAGGACAAGCGGGGTGGGACAATGAGCAGTTCTTC.

This clonotype was recorded a few times. The chain uses TRBV7-9 and TRBJ1-1, with a weak D call TRBD1 (6 bases). Trimming removed 6 bases at V and 5 bases at J, with 16 bases between. The CDR3 covers 14 residues. The germline V gene has CDR1 SEHNR and CDR2 FQNEAQ (reference sequence). The CDR3 bases are TGTGCCAGCAGTACGGGGGCAGTCCCGACTGAAGCTTTCTTT. This gives the protein CASSTGAVPTEAFF.

The chain uses TRBV7-2 and TRBJ2-1; D is undetermined. V shed 4 bases and J shed 0 bases, with 10 bases lying between them. The CDR3 has 15 residues. Germline-derived CDR1 and CDR2 are SGHTA and FQGNSA. CDR3 bases: TGTGCCAGCAGCTCCCTTGGGGTCTCCTACAATGAGCAGTTCTTC. Amino acids: CASSSLGVSYNEQFF. Based on the CDR3 plus reference TRBV7-2 and TRBJ2-1, the full variable domain is GAGVSQSPSNKVTEKGKDVELRCDPISGHTALYWYRQSLGQGLEFLIYFQGNSAPDKSGLPSDRFSAERTGGSVSTLTIQRTQQEDSAVYLCASSSLGVSYNEQFFGPGTRLTVL.

As DNA, the CDR3 is TGTGCCAGCAGTATGATTGCTGGCGGAGGTTTTTCACCCCTCCACTTT. Its translation is CASSMIAGGGFSPLHF. The chain joins TRBV6-5 to TRBJ1-6; D call uncertain. Germline CDR1 and CDR2: MNHEY and SVGAGI. The CDR3 spans 16 residues. V lost 5 bases to trimming and J lost 9 bases, with 20 bases between them.

This clonotype came up a few times. V gene TRBV6-2 or TRBV6-3 combines with J gene TRBJ1-2; 10 nucleotides align to TRBD1. Germline assignment: CDR1 MNHEY and CDR2 SVGEGT. The CDR3 is 15 amino acids. V gave up 5 bases and J gave up 5 bases; unmatched junction bases: 8. The CDR3 DNA is TGTGCCAGCAGTGACCCCGGGACAGGGGTTTATGGCTACACCTTC. As protein: CASSDPGTGVYGYTF.

In this sample, this clonotype turned up a few times. J is TRBJ2-5 and V is TRBV6-2 or TRBV6-3; D is uncertain. The germline V and J ends were trimmed by 6 bases and 1 base, with 6 bases remaining between them. Per germline, CDR1 MNHEY and CDR2 SVGEGT. This CDR3 contains 12 residues. Here the CDR3 reads CASRRVQETQYF. Written as DNA, the CDR3 is TGTGCCAGCAGGAGAGTCCAAGAGACCCAGTACTTC.

This clonotype was seen only a few times. The V call is TRBV6-2 or TRBV6-3, the J call TRBJ1-5, with TRBD1 matching over 8 bases. Trimming took 6 bases from V and 5 from J; bases not matched to a gene: 6. This CDR3 region has 14 residues. In germline, CDR1 is MNHEY, CDR2 SVGEGT. CDR3 amino acids: CASSGRGHDQPQHF. For the CDR3, the DNA is TGTGCCAGCAGCGGCAGGGGGCACGATCAGCCCCAGCATTTT.

This clonotype showed up many times. Sequence at one end of the junction differs from germline and may be a read error. This chain connects TRBV10-3 to TRBJ2-3; the D call may be TRBD1 or TRBD2 (6 bases each). Per germline, CDR1 ENHRY and CDR2 SYGVKD. The CDR3 is made up of 14 amino acids. The CDR3 sequence is CATSQGGPTDTQYF. CDR3 DNA sequence: TGTGCCACCAGTCAAGGGGGGCCCACAGATACGCAGTATTTT.

This clonotype was seen more than once but under ten times. This chain joins TRBV4-2 and TRBJ2-2; 7 bases line up with TRBD2. CDR1 LGHNA and CDR2 YNFKEQ come from the germline V gene. J was trimmed by 6 bases and V by 4 bases; bases with no gene match: 8. The CDR3 has 15 amino acids. The CDR3 is CASSPNGREAGELFF. In nucleotides, the CDR3 is TGTGCCAGCAGCCCTAACGGCCGGGAGGCCGGGGAGCTGTTTTTT.

The rearrangement uses TRBV18 and TRBJ2-7; possible D gene TRBD1, 6 bases. V shed 0 bases and J shed 3 bases, with 6 bases lying between them. This CDR3 is 13 amino acids long. From germline, CDR1 is KGHSH and CDR2 LQKENI. The CDR3 reads CASSPPDSYEQYF. The CDR3 region has the DNA TGTGCCAGCTCACCACCGGACAGCTACGAGCAGTACTTC.

The CDR3 here is CSASHLQGVGQPQHF. CDR3 DNA sequence: TGCAGTGCTAGCCACCTACAGGGGGTAGGGCAGCCCCAGCATTTT. The chain uses TRBV20-1 and TRBJ1-5; TRBD1 matches 8 bases. V lost 3 bases and J lost 7; bases outside the gene matches: 11. Germline lookup yields CDR1 DFQATT and CDR2 SNEGSKA (reference sequence). The CDR3 is 15 amino acids.

In its sample, this clonotype was seen a few times. The chain links TRBV6-5 to TRBJ2-5; maybe TRBD2 (6 bases). V was pared by 7 bases and J by 1 base, with 13 bases between. Germline CDR1 and CDR2: MNHEY and SVGAGI. The length of the CDR3 is 14 residues. CDR3 coding DNA: TGTGCCAGCACTGATCCCGGGGGCCAAGAGACCCAGTACTTC. Its protein product is CASTDPGGQETQYF.

This clonotype was seen a handful of times. The J gene is TRBJ1-1, the V gene TRBV28; a weak D match, TRBD1 (5 bases). The CDR3 has 10 amino acids. Germline V gives CDR1 MDHEN, CDR2 SYDVKM. Trimming shortened V by 8 bases and J by 10 bases, and 11 bases separated the two germline ends. The CDR3 region is CASRGILAFF. CDR3 DNA sequence: TGTGCCAGCCGGGGGATCCTAGCTTTCTTT.

The V and J genes are TRBV12-3 or TRBV12-4 and TRBJ2-2; D unclear. The ends were cut back, 5 bases at V and 1 base at J, with 11 bases in the middle. This CDR3 has 15 residues. The CDR3 DNA follows: TGTGCCAGCAGTATTAGCTTACTGAACACCGGGGAGCTGTTTTTT. This gives the protein CASSISLLNTGELFF.

The V and J genes are TRBV4-2 and TRBJ1-4; 8 bases match TRBD1. Germline values: CDR1 LGHNA, CDR2 YNFKEQ. The V and J ends lost 3 bases and 2 bases, in that order; junction bases with no gene match: 5. This CDR3 has 16 residues. In DNA form, the CDR3 reads TGTGCCAGCAGCCAGGGACAGGTCCAGACTAATGAAAAACTGTTTTTT. The encoded protein is CASSQGQVQTNEKLFF.

V and J are TRBV6-6 and TRBJ1-5; the match to TRBD1 covers 9 bases. The CDR3 contains 16 residues. Trimming took 7 bases from V and 4 from J; bases not matched to a gene: 11. From germline, CDR1 is MNHNY and CDR2 SVGAGI (reference sequence). The DNA of the CDR3 is TGTGCCAGCAACAAAGGGGCGGGACAGGGTAATCAGCCCCAGCATTTT. Amino acid sequence: CASNKGAGQGNQPQHF.

To note about this clonotype: The limits of the CDR3 on the DNA are not certain, so only TCRdb's listed CDR3 is given. The chain joins TRBV29-1 to TRBJ2-2. The CDR3 is 16 amino acids long, termini counted. In germline, CDR1 is SQVTM, CDR2 ANQGSEA. CDR3 sequence reads: CSVRSGLANTGELFFF.

V and J are TRBV28 and TRBJ2-1, with 7 bases that match TRBD2. V lost 3 bases to trimming and J lost 0 bases; unmatched junction nucleotides: 2. Per the germline V gene, CDR1 is MDHEN and CDR2 is SYDVKM. The CDR3 contains 15 residues. The CDR3 bases are TGTGCCAGCAGTTTGGGGGGGGTCTCCTACAATGAGCAGTTCTTC. Its protein product is CASSLGGVSYNEQFF. Based on the CDR3 plus reference TRBV28 and TRBJ2-1, the full variable domain is DVKVTQSSRYLVKRTGEKVFLECVQDMDHENMFWYRQDPGLGLRLIYFSYDVKMKEKGDIPEGYSVSREKKERFSLILESASTNQTSMYLCASSLGGVSYNEQFFGPGTRLTVL.

Ten or more counts support this clonotype. This rearrangement joins TRBV20-1 to TRBJ1-1; D is unclear. The germline CDR1 and CDR2 sequences are DFQATT and SNEGSKA (reference sequence). V was trimmed by 5 bases and J by 2 bases, leaving 15 bases between them. This CDR3 spans 14 amino acids. The CDR3, as DNA: TGCAGTGCTCGGCACATTAGGGCTAACACTGAAGCTTTCTTT. This encodes CSARHIRANTEAFF.

The chain combines TRBV4-1 with TRBJ2-5, with D perhaps assigned TRBD1 or TRBD2 (6 bases each). The CDR3 runs to 17 residues. Between the trimmed V and J ends, which lost 6 bases and 5 bases, there was a span of 25 bases. Germline CDR1 is MGHRA and CDR2 is YSYEKL. The CDR3 is CASSSRIRGLGGETQYF. CDR3 DNA sequence: TGCGCCAGCAGTTCAAGGATCCGGGGGCTAGGGGGGGAGACCCAGTACTTC.